The T cell receptor (beta chain) described here comes from a study of T cell responses to AZD1222 COVID-19 vaccine. General study results and limits: Breadth and depth of Spike-specific TCRs rose after two AZD1222 doses. Donors were largely white British and mainly female; clonal diversity was possibly underestimated. Distributed over spike, vaccine-associated CD4 TCRs predominated at 160-218 and 743-854. Among AZD1222 vaccinees, only six were seropositive at baseline.

Concerning this clone: What it binds is unknown. Mismatch with germline at one junction end may stem from a read error.

TCRdb keeps only in-frame clones here, not all; method: immunoSEQ multiplex PCR. The sample carries 150,000 to 200,000 clones, approximately 90% recorded once. Here the sequenced sample was peripheral blood, taken on day 0 of AZD1222 vaccination. The origin of this receptor is an adult in good health.

The DNA of the CDR3 is TGTGCCAGCAGCGCCGGGACAGGGAGGGTATTGGACTTC. Amino acids: CASSAGTGRVLDF. This chain joins TRBV11-2 and TRBJ2-5; 9 positions match TRBD1. This CDR3 is built from 13 residues. CDR1 and CDR2 from the germline V gene are SGHAT and FQNNGV.